The 26 T cell receptor beta chains below all came from one sample that was sequenced in a study of control samples from healthy donors and cancer patients (dated by TCRdb to 2019 to 2021). Receptor amplification or capture employed the immunoSEQ multiplex PCR assay. Here the immuneACCESS table is served through TCRdb, limited to in-frame sequences with V and J called. Missing clones are a known gap in these copies; in checked studies unresolved V genes cover under half, and the rest lacks a known reason. The sample table lists approximately 90,000 clones, just over 90% of them with a count of one. About 1.5% of the sample is taken by the ten largest. Input material: blood. These receptors were obtained from a woman younger than 45 in good health.

V and J are TRBV10-3 and TRBJ1-2; D is undetermined. Trimming took off 2 bases at V and 0 bases at J, with 4 bases between the two ends. The CDR3 has 13 residues. Germline V gene lookup returns CDR1 ENHRY and CDR2 SYGVKD. The CDR3: CAISEPANYGYTF. The CDR3, as DNA: TGTGCCATCAGTGAGCCGGCTAACTATGGCTACACCTTC.

The gene calls are TRBV7-9 and TRBJ2-7; TRBD2 matches at 10 bases. The ends lost 5 bases at V and 4 bases at J; junction bases unmatched: 2. The CDR3 runs 13 residues. Per the germline V gene, CDR1 is SEHNR and CDR2 is FQNEAQ (reference sequence). The DNA for the CDR3 is TGTGCCAGCAGCCTGGGACTAGCGTACGAGCAGTACTTC. The encoded protein is CASSLGLAYEQYF.

This chain uses TRBV1 with TRBJ2-1; TRBD2 is taken as the D call from the table, unchecked against the DNA. TRBV1 is termed a pseudogene. This CDR3 comprises 15 residues. The CDR3 DNA follows: TGCACCAGCAGCCGACCCGGGACTAGCGGGAGGGATCGGTTCTTC. Translating gives CTSSRPGTSGRDRFF.

The rearrangement joins TRBV9 to TRBJ1-4; 7 nucleotides agree with TRBD1. The CDR3 loop spans 16 amino acids. With 0 bases clipped from V and 0 bases from J, the junction kept 2 bases outside the gene matches. The germline CDR1 and CDR2 sequences are SGDLS and YYNGEE. CDR3 protein: CASSVGQGATNEKLFF. The CDR3 nucleotides read TGTGCCAGCAGCGTAGGACAGGGTGCAACTAATGAAAAACTGTTTTTT.

This chain joins TRBV20-1 and TRBJ2-1; 12 bases line up with TRBD1. The germline gives CDR1 DFQATT, CDR2 SNEGSKA (reference sequence). The J segment lost 4 bases and the V segment lost 3 bases, leaving 25 bases of the junction unmatched. This CDR3 comprises 22 residues. CDR3 amino acids: CSASFPRLPGTGGKAGYNEQFF. CDR3 in DNA: TGCAGTGCTAGTTTTCCGAGACTTCCCGGGACAGGGGGCAAAGCGGGTTACAATGAGCAGTTCTTC.

The rearrangement uses TRBV30 and TRBJ2-1; no clear D gene. The CDR3 runs to 12 residues. The V gene lost 1 base and the J gene lost 5 bases, with 6 bases spanning the gap. CDR1 is GTSNPN and CDR2 is SVGIG in the germline V gene (reference sequence). CDR3: CAWSEWDNEQFF. The DNA for the CDR3 is TGTGCCTGGAGTGAGTGGGACAATGAGCAGTTCTTC.

The V and J genes are TRBV2 and TRBJ1-1; 8 bases line up with TRBD1. CDR3 length: 15 residues. The V segment lost 3 bases and the J segment 4 bases; nucleotides outside the gene matches: 7. The V gene's germline CDR1 is SNHLY and CDR2 FYNNEI. DNA of the CDR3: TGTGCCAGCAGTGAGGGGACAGGTTTACCCACTGAAGCTTTCTTT. This codes for CASSEGTGLPTEAFF.

This clone was detected once. The genes are TRBV7-2 and TRBJ1-1; no clear D gene. The germline V and J ends were trimmed by 3 bases and 0 bases, with 11 bases remaining between them. This CDR3 contains 15 residues. Per germline, CDR1 SGHTA and CDR2 FQGNSA. The CDR3 reads CASSFTTDMNTEAFF. The CDR3 bases are TGTGCCAGCAGCTTTACGACCGATATGAACACTGAAGCTTTCTTT.

The V call is TRBV5-1, the J call TRBJ1-1; 9 bases line up with TRBD1. V lost 5 bases and J lost 7; bases outside the gene matches: 9. Looked up from germline, CDR1 is SGHRS and CDR2 is YFSETQ. The CDR3 runs 14 residues. The CDR3 DNA follows: TGCGCCAGCAGACGGGACAGGGCGGGGCGTGAAGCTTTCTTT. Translated, it gives CASRRDRAGREAFF. Combining the CDR3 with reference TRBV5-1 and TRBJ1-1 gives the whole variable domain KAGVTQTPRYLIKTRGQQVTLSCSPISGHRSVSWYQQTPGQGLQFLFEYFSETQRNKGNFPGRFSGRQFSNSRSEMNVSTLELGDSALYLCASRRDRAGREAFFGQGTRLTVV.

The chain recombines TRBV7-3 with TRBJ2-3; 10 nucleotides line up with TRBD2. CDR1 SGHTA and CDR2 FQGTGA come from the germline V gene. The CDR3 totals 16 residues. J gave up 1 base and V 1 base, and 2 bases lay outside the gene matches. The CDR3 DNA reads as TGTGCCAGCAGCTTAATTGGGACTAGCGGCACAGATACGCAGTATTTT. Residues: CASSLIGTSGTDTQYF.

The chain links TRBV19 to TRBJ1-5, with TRBD1 as a possible D gene (5 bases). Germline CDR1 and CDR2: LNHDA and SQIVND (reference sequence). The V end was cut by 8 bases, the J end by 0 bases, with 11 bases between. The CDR3 has 14 amino acids. CDR3 sequence reads: CASQTDISNQPQHF. CDR3 sequence (DNA): TGTGCCAGTCAGACAGATATTAGCAATCAGCCCCAGCATTTT.

The chain is built from TRBV29-1 and TRBJ1-5, with TRBD1 identical over 7 bases. The CDR3 extends over 13 amino acids. V dropped 5 bases and J dropped 0; count of bases not matched to a gene: 1. The germline CDR1 and CDR2 sequences are SQVTM and ANQGSEA. CDR3: CSVRTGSNQPQHF. CDR3 bases: TGCAGCGTTAGGACAGGTAGCAATCAGCCCCAGCATTTT.

V gene TRBV10-1 combines with J gene TRBJ1-1; TRBD1 might be the D (6 bases). The CDR3 sequence is 15 residues long. CDR1 is WNHNN, CDR2 SYGVQD, per germline (reference sequence). V was clipped by 6 bases and J by 3 bases, with 17 bases between them. The CDR3 sequence: CASSRQASLHTEAFF. For the CDR3, the DNA is TGCGCCAGCAGCCGACAGGCCTCTTTACACACTGAAGCTTTCTTT.

This clone appeared once. The chain joins TRBV25-1 to TRBJ1-1, with TRBD1 matching over 8 bases. Germline loops: CDR1 MGHDK, CDR2 SYGVNS. V lost 5 bases to trimming and J lost 3 bases; unmatched junction nucleotides: 8. The CDR3 extends over 15 amino acids. The CDR3 sequence: CASSITGGVDTEAFF. The CDR3 coding sequence is TGTGCCAGCAGTATAACAGGGGGGGTGGACACTGAAGCTTTCTTT.

This chain uses TRBV6-2 or TRBV6-3 with TRBJ1-1, with D hard to call. CDR3 length: 12 amino acids. Trimming cost V 5 bases and J 3 bases, with 7 bases left between them. Germline CDR1 MNHEY, CDR2 SVGEGT. The CDR3 loop reads CASSPFYTEAFF. The CDR3 DNA sequence: TGTGCCAGCAGTCCGTTTTACACTGAAGCTTTCTTT.

The CDR3 here is CASSASTGFVRGSYNEQFF. For the CDR3, the DNA is TGCGCCAGCAGTGCCTCGACAGGATTTGTAAGGGGCTCTTACAATGAGCAGTTCTTC. The J gene is TRBJ2-1, the V gene TRBV10-2; a weak D match, TRBD1 (6 bases). The CDR3 is made up of 19 amino acids. Germline CDR1 WSHSY, CDR2 SAAADI. V dropped 4 bases and J dropped 4 bases, with 26 bases sitting between them.

This rearrangement joins TRBV10-2 to TRBJ1-2; D might be TRBD1 (5 bases). Looked up from germline, CDR1 is WSHSY and CDR2 is SAAADI. This CDR3 is 15 amino acids long. The V gene lost 2 bases and the J gene lost 7 bases, with 17 bases spanning the gap. Here the CDR3 reads CASSEHPGWGIGYTF. CDR3 DNA: TGCGCCAGCAGTGAGCATCCAGGGTGGGGGATTGGCTACACCTTC.

For the CDR3, the DNA is TGTGCCAGCTCACCGACTAGAAGTGGGGCCAACGTCCTGACTTTC. It yields the protein CASSPTRSGANVLTF. The chain carries TRBV18 and TRBJ2-6; the D gene is possibly TRBD2 (6 bases). This CDR3 spans 15 amino acids. From germline, CDR1 is KGHSH and CDR2 LQKENI. Between the trimmed V and J ends, which lost 3 bases and 3 bases, there was a span of 9 bases.

The V call is TRBV7-9, the J call TRBJ1-1; D might be TRBD1 (5 bases). The CDR3 has 14 residues. Germline V gene sequence: CDR1 SEHNR, CDR2 FQNEAQ (reference sequence). Trimming cost V 2 bases and J 3 bases, with 10 bases left between them. This CDR3 reads CASSLYRGDTEAFF. The CDR3 DNA reads TGTGCCAGCAGCTTATACAGAGGGGACACTGAAGCTTTCTTT. Looking up the rest from reference TRBV7-9 and TRBJ1-1 gives the full variable domain: DTGVSQNPRHKITKRGQNVTFRCDPISEHNRLYWYRQTLGQGPEFLTYFQNEAQLEKSRLLSDRFSAERPKGSFSTLEIQRTEQGDSAMYLCASSLYRGDTEAFFGQGTRLTVV.

V gene TRBV27 combines with J gene TRBJ1-5, with D uncertain. Germline V gives CDR1 MNHEY, CDR2 SMNVEV (reference sequence). This CDR3 region has 14 residues. V lost 4 bases, J lost 6 bases, and 13 bases lay in between. CDR3 bases: TGTGCCAGCAGTTCTAACAGCGGTGGTCAGCCCCAGCATTTT. Its translation is CASSSNSGGQPQHF.

The chain couples TRBV4-1 to TRBJ1-2, with D hard to call. The CDR3 runs to 15 residues. Germline CDR1 and CDR2: MGHRA and YSYEKL. The V gene lost 2 bases and the J gene lost 0 bases, with 10 bases spanning the gap. The CDR3 sequence is CASSQSQSSNYGYTF. The CDR3 region has the DNA TGCGCCAGCAGCCAATCCCAGAGTTCTAACTATGGCTACACCTTC.

The table lists this clone with many counts. The chain is built from TRBV5-5 and TRBJ1-2, with a tentative D call TRBD1 (5 bases). V was shortened by 3 bases and J by 2 bases, with 8 bases between the two germline ends. The CDR3 spans 13 residues. Germline CDR1 reads SGHKS; CDR2 reads YYEKEE (reference sequence). Written as DNA, the CDR3 is TGTGCCAGCAGCTCGGGGCTCAACTATGGCTACACCTTC. Amino acid sequence: CASSSGLNYGYTF.

This clone was seen only once. This chain joins TRBV3-1 (or the pseudogene TRBV3-2) and TRBJ1-2; a possible D gene is TRBD1 (6 bases). The CDR3 is 15 amino acids. Germline V CDR1 and CDR2: LGHDT, YNNKEL (reference sequence). V was trimmed by 4 bases and J by 5 bases, leaving 17 bases between them. The CDR3 is CASSPSGQRPYGYTF. Here the CDR3 DNA reads TGTGCCAGCAGCCCGAGCGGACAGAGACCGTATGGCTACACCTTC.

As regards this clone: The same CDR3 is also encoded by other DNA sequences in this sample. CDR3 DNA: TGTGCCAGCAGCCTTGGACAGGGGAATGAAAAACTGTTTTTT. Protein product: CASSLGQGNEKLFF. The chain has TRBV7-9 and TRBJ1-4, with 9 bases lining up with TRBD1. J was trimmed by 5 bases and V by 5 bases; bases with no gene match: 3. This CDR3 spans 14 amino acids. The germline V gene encodes CDR1 SEHNR and CDR2 FQNEAQ (reference sequence).

This chain joins TRBV7-6 and TRBJ1-6; D possibly corresponds to TRBD1 (5 bases). Germline-derived CDR1 and CDR2 are SGHVS and FNYEAQ. The CDR3 has 16 amino acids. With 1 base removed from V and 9 bases from J, the gap between germline ends came to 16 bases. The CDR3 here is CASSLDKGPGRSPLHF. In DNA form, the CDR3 reads TGTGCCAGCAGCTTAGATAAGGGACCCGGTCGTTCACCCCTCCACTTT. The full variable domain, completed using reference TRBV7-6 and TRBJ1-6, is GAGVSQSPRYKVTKRGQDVALRCDPISGHVSLYWYRQALGQGPEFLTYFNYEAQQDKSGLPNDRFSAERPEGSISTLTIQRTEQRDSAMYRCASSLDKGPGRSPLHFGNGTRLTVT.

The rearrangement joins TRBV28 to TRBJ2-1; possibly TRBD1 for D (6 bases). The germline V gene encodes CDR1 MDHEN and CDR2 SYDVKM. With 6 bases removed from V and 7 bases from J, the gap between germline ends came to 10 bases. This CDR3 region has 12 residues. The CDR3 here is CASSARGNEQFF. In nucleotides, the CDR3 is TGTGCCAGCAGCGCTAGGGGGAATGAGCAGTTCTTC. The whole variable domain, filled in from reference TRBV28 and TRBJ2-1, reads DVKVTQSSRYLVKRTGEKVFLECVQDMDHENMFWYRQDPGLGLRLIYFSYDVKMKEKGDIPEGYSVSREKKERFSLILESASTNQTSMYLCASSARGNEQFFGPGTRLTVL.